Listed here are 16 T cell receptor beta chains from one sample, sequenced in a study of blood T cell repertoires in COVID-19. TCRdb's copy holds only in-frame clones and misses some; the assay was immunoSEQ multiplex PCR. The data hold under 250,000 clones, with roughly 94% observed a single time. The material sequenced was peripheral blood. Every receptor here comes from a man younger than 45 with acute or convalescent COVID-19.

The chain couples TRBV3-1 (or the pseudogene TRBV3-2) to TRBJ2-7; 10 bases match TRBD1. This CDR3 is 14 amino acids long. V trimming: 7 bases; J trimming: 6 bases; junction bases outside the gene matches: 9. Germline-derived CDR1 and CDR2 are LGHDT and YNNKEL (reference sequence). Here the CDR3 DNA reads TGTGCCAGCACCCTCGACAGGGGGCAATCCGAGCAGTACTTC. This codes for CASTLDRGQSEQYF.

This chain joins TRBV15 and TRBJ2-3; possible D gene TRBD1, 6 bases. This CDR3 region has 15 residues. Trimming left V 1 base short and J 2 bases short, with 10 bases between. The germline CDR1 and CDR2 sequences are LNHNV and YYDKDF (reference sequence). The CDR3, as DNA: TGTGCCACCAGCAGAGGGGACACTGTCACAGATACGCAGTATTTT. Its protein is CATSRGDTVTDTQYF. Complete variable domain (other parts from reference TRBV15 and TRBJ2-3): DAMVIQNPRYQVTQFGKPVTLSCSQTLNHNVMYWYQQKSSQAPKLLFHYYDKDFNNEADTPDNFQSRRPNTSFCFLDIRSPGLGDTAMYLCATSRGDTVTDTQYFGPGTRLTVL.

This chain joins TRBV5-1 and TRBJ1-2; TRBD1 matches at 11 bases. The CDR3 is made up of 15 amino acids. Germline CDR1 is SGHRS and CDR2 is YFSETQ. V shed 0 bases, J shed 9 bases, and the junction held 7 bases outside the gene matches. The CDR3 sequence: CASSLASGTGGSYTF. The CDR3 DNA sequence: TGCGCCAGCAGCTTGGCATCCGGGACAGGGGGAAGCTACACCTTC.

The chain has TRBV7-3 and TRBJ2-3; 7 nucleotides match TRBD2. CDR1 is SGHTA and CDR2 is FQGTGA in the germline V gene. The CDR3 sequence is 15 residues long. After removal of 2 bases from V and 5 bases from J, the junction contained 7 bases not matched to a gene. The CDR3 loop is CASSLGGGPGDTQYF. In nucleotides, the CDR3 is TGTGCCAGCAGCTTAGGGGGAGGGCCTGGAGATACGCAGTATTTT. Supplemented by reference TRBV7-3 and TRBJ2-3, the full variable domain reads GAGVSQTPSNKVTEKGKYVELRCDPISGHTALYWYRQSLGQGPEFLIYFQGTGAADDSGLPNDRFFAVRPEGSVSTLKIQRTERGDSAVYLCASSLGGGPGDTQYFGPGTRLTVL.

The CDR3 is CASSREGRGQETQYF. CDR3 bases: TGTGCCAGCTCACGGGAAGGGAGGGGCCAAGAGACCCAGTACTTC. The rearrangement joins TRBV18 to TRBJ2-5; 7 bases are a match to TRBD2. The CDR3 spans 15 residues. CDR1 is KGHSH and CDR2 is LQKENI in the germline V gene. Unmatched junction bases numbered 6, after V lost 4 bases and J lost 1 base.

The chain links TRBV18 to TRBJ1-3; possibly TRBD1 for D (6 bases). Germline CDR1 KGHSH, CDR2 LQKENI. V was trimmed by 6 bases and J by 4 bases, leaving 10 bases between them. The length of the CDR3 is 13 residues. The CDR3 loop is CASSQQGGNTIYF. The CDR3 nucleotides are TGTGCCAGCTCTCAACAGGGCGGAAACACCATATATTTT. Based on the CDR3 plus reference TRBV18 and TRBJ1-3, the full variable domain is NAGVMQNPRHLVRRRGQEARLRCSPMKGHSHVYWYRQLPEEGLKFMVYLQKENIIDESGMPKERFSAEFPKEGPSILRIQQVVRGDSAAYFCASSQQGGNTIYFGEGSWLTVV.

The CDR3 bases are TGTGCCAGCAGTACAGAAGAGACCCAGTACTTC. It translates to CASSTEETQYF. This chain connects TRBV5-5 to TRBJ2-5; D is unresolved. V lost 5 bases and J 3 bases, leaving 5 bases between the germline ends. The CDR3 contains 11 residues. From germline, CDR1 is SGHKS and CDR2 YYEKEE (reference sequence). Based on the CDR3 plus reference TRBV5-5 and TRBJ2-5, the full variable domain is DAGVTQSPTHLIKTRGQQVTLRCSPISGHKSVSWYQQVLGQGPQFIFQYYEKEERGRGNFPDRFSARQFPNYSSELNVNALLLGDSALYLCASSTEETQYFGPGTRLLVL.

J is TRBJ1-2 and V is TRBV30; TRBD1 is a possible D gene (5 bases). The V end lost 0 bases, the J end lost 4 bases, and 12 bases lay between the germline ends. Germline CDR1 GTSNPN, CDR2 SVGIG (reference sequence). The CDR3 length is 14 residues. The CDR3 bases are TGTGCCTGGAGTGTTCGGGGGTTCGTCTATGGCTACACCTTC. This translates into CAWSVRGFVYGYTF.

This chain connects TRBV28 to TRBJ1-1; D gene uncertain. The CDR3 consists of 12 residues. Germline-derived CDR1 and CDR2 are MDHEN and SYDVKM. Trimming took off 7 bases at V and 11 bases at J, with 17 bases between the two ends. The CDR3 region has the DNA TGTGCCAGCATCAACAACCAGTGGTGGGCTTTCTTT. Translated: CASINNQWWAFF.

This chain links TRBV30 with TRBJ2-5; 8 bases map to TRBD1. Germline V gene lookup returns CDR1 GTSNPN and CDR2 SVGIG (reference sequence). The CDR3 totals 15 residues. J lost 5 bases, V lost 2 bases, and 10 bases had no gene match. The CDR3 DNA follows: TGTGCCTGGAGTCGGGGCAGGGGGCTAGGGGAGACCCAGTACTTC. It yields the protein CAWSRGRGLGETQYF.

This clone has only a few counts. The chain recombines TRBV2 with TRBJ2-1; 13 nucleotides align to TRBD2. With V trimmed by 1 base and J by 6 bases, 12 bases remained unmatched. The CDR3 is 19 residues long. From germline, CDR1 is SNHLY and CDR2 FYNNEI. The CDR3 protein is CASSEGGLAGRSLGNEQFF. CDR3 nucleotides: TGTGCCAGCAGTGAAGGGGGACTAGCGGGGCGGTCCCTGGGCAATGAGCAGTTCTTC.

The chain joins TRBV30 to TRBJ2-1; 9 bases match TRBD2. V lost 7 bases, J lost 6 bases, and 4 bases stayed unmatched. The CDR3 extends over 12 amino acids. Germline CDR1 is GTSNPN and CDR2 is SVGIG (reference sequence). The CDR3 loop is CAFGLAINEQFF. CDR3 DNA: TGTGCCTTTGGACTAGCGATCAATGAGCAGTTCTTC.

The gene calls are TRBV4-1 and TRBJ2-5; perhaps TRBD1 as D (5 bases). The CDR3 runs 16 residues. Trimming cost V 3 bases and J 1 base, with 15 bases left between them. The germline gives CDR1 MGHRA, CDR2 YSYEKL. CDR3 sequence (DNA): TGCGCCAGCAGCCACAGATGGGGTAGGGGCCAAGAGACCCAGTACTTC. Protein: CASSHRWGRGQETQYF.

This rearrangement joins TRBV3-1 (or the pseudogene TRBV3-2) to TRBJ2-5, with 12 bases that match TRBD2. CDR3 size: 18 residues. Germline assignment: CDR1 LGHDT and CDR2 YNNKEL (reference sequence). After removal of 7 bases from V and 1 base from J, the junction contained 13 bases not matched to a gene. The CDR3 reads CASTNKLGLAGFQETQYF. In DNA, the CDR3 is TGTGCCAGCACCAATAAGCTAGGACTAGCGGGGTTCCAAGAGACCCAGTACTTC.

This chain uses TRBV18 with TRBJ2-6, with TRBD1 identical over 9 bases. With V trimmed by 6 bases and J by 0 bases, 3 bases remained unmatched. This CDR3 region has 16 residues. Germline CDR1 and CDR2: KGHSH and LQKENI. The CDR3 reads CASSRDRASGANVLTF. The CDR3 DNA reads TGTGCCAGCTCCCGGGACAGGGCCTCTGGGGCCAACGTCCTGACTTTC.

The J gene is TRBJ1-1, the V gene TRBV29-1; 9 nucleotides match TRBD1. Germline lookup yields CDR1 SQVTM and CDR2 ANQGSEA. Unmatched junction bases numbered 6, after V lost 7 bases and J lost 3 bases. The CDR3 loop spans 13 amino acids. The CDR3 loop reads CSALRDRDTEAFF. CDR3 DNA: TGCAGCGCTCTCCGGGACAGGGACACTGAAGCTTTCTTT.